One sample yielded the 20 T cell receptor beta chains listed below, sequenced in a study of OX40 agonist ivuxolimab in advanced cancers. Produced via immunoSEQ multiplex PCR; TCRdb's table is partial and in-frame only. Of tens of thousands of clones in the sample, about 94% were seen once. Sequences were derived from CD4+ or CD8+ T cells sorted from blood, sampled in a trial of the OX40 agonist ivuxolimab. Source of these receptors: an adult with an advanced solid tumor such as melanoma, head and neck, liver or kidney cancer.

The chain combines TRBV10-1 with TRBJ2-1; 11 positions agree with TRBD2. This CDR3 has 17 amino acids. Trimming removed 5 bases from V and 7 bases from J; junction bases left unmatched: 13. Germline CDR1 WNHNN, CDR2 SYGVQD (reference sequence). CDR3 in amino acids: CASSQGLAGGSGNEQFF. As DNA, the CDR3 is TGCGCCAGCAGTCAAGGGTTAGCGGGAGGGTCGGGAAATGAGCAGTTCTTC.

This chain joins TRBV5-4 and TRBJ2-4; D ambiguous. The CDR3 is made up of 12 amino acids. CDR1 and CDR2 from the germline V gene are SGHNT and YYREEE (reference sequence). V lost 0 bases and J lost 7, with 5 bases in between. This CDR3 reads CASSLAGNIQYF. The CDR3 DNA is TGTGCCAGCAGCTTGGCCGGGAACATTCAGTACTTC.

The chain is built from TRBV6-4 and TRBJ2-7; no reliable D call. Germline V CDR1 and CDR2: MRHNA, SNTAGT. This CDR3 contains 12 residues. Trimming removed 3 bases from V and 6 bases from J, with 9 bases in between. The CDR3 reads CASSDRNAEQYF. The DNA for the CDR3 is TGTGCCAGCAGTGATAGGAATGCCGAGCAGTACTTC.

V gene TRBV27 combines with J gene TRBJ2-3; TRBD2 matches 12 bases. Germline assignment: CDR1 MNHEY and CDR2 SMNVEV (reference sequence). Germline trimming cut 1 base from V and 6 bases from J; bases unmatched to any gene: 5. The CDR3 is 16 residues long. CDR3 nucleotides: TGTGCCAGCAGTTTATTGACTAGCGGGAGTTTTGATACGCAGTATTTT. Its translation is CASSLLTSGSFDTQYF.

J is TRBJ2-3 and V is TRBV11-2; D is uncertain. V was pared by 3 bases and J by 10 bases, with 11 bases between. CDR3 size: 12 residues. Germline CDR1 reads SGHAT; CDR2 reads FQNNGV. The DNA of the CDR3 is TGTGCCAGCAGCTTTTGGCTCGATGCGCAGTATTTT. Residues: CASSFWLDAQYF.

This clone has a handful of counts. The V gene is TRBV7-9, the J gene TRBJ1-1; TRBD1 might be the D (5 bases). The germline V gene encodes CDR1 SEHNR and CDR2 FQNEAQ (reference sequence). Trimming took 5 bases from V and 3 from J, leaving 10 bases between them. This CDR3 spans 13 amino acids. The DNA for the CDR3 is TGTGCCAGCAGCCCGCGGGGGGACACTGAAGCTTTCTTT. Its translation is CASSPRGDTEAFF.

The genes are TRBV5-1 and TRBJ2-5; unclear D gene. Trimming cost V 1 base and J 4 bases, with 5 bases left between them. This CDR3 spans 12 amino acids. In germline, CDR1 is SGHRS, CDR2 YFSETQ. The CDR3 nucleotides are TGCGCCAGCAGCTTGATTGGAGAGACCCAGTACTTC. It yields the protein CASSLIGETQYF.

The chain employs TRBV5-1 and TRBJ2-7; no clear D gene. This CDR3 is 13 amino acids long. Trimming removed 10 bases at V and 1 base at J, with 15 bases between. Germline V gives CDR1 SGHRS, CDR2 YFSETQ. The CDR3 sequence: CASRLSPSYEQYF. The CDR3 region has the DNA TGCGCCTCCCGATTGAGCCCTTCCTACGAGCAGTACTTC.

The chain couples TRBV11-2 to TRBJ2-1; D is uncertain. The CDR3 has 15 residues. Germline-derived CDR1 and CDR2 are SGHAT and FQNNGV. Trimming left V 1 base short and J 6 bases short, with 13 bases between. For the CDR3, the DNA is TGTGCCAGCAGCTTAGTTCCATTTGGCGGCAATGAGCAGTTCTTC. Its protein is CASSLVPFGGNEQFF.

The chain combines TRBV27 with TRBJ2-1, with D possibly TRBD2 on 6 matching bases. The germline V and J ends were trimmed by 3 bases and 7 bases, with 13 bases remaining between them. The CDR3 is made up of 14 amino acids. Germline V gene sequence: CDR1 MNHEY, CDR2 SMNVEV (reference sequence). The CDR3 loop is CASSFGGSWNEQFF. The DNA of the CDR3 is TGTGCCAGCAGTTTCGGAGGGAGTTGGAATGAGCAGTTCTTC.

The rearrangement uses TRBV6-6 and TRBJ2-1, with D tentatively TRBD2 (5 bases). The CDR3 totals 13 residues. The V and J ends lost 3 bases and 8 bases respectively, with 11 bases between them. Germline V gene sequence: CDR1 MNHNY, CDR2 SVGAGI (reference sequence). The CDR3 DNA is TGTGCCAGCAGTTATGCACTAGTCTATGAGCAGTTCTTC. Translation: CASSYALVYEQFF.

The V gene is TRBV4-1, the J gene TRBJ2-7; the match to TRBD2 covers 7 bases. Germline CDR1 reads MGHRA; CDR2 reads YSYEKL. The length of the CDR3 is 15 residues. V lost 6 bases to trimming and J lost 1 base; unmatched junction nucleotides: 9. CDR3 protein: CASSLTSVESYEQYF. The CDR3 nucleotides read TGCGCCAGCAGTCTAACTAGCGTCGAATCCTACGAGCAGTACTTC.

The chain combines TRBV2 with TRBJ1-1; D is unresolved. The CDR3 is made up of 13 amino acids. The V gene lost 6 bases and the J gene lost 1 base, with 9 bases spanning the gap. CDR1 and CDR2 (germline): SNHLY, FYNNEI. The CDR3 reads CASSLRENTEAFF. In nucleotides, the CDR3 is TGTGCCAGCAGCCTAAGGGAGAACACTGAAGCTTTCTTT.

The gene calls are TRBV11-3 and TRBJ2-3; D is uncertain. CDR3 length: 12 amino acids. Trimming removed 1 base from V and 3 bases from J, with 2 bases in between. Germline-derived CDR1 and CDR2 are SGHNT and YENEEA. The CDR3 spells CASSLGTDTQYF. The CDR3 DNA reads TGTGCCAGCAGCTTAGGTACAGATACGCAGTATTTT.

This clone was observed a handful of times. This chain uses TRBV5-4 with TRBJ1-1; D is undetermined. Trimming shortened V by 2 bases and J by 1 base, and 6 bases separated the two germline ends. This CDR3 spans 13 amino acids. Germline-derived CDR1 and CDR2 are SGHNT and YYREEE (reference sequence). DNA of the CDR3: TGTGCCAGCAGCTTCGGCCCGAACACTGAAGCTTTCTTT. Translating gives CASSFGPNTEAFF.

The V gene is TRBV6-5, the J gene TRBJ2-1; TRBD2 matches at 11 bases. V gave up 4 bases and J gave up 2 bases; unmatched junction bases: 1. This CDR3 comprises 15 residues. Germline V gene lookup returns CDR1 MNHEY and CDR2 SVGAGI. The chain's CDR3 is CASSLAGGPYNEQFF. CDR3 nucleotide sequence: TGTGCCAGCAGTTTAGCGGGGGGGCCCTACAATGAGCAGTTCTTC.

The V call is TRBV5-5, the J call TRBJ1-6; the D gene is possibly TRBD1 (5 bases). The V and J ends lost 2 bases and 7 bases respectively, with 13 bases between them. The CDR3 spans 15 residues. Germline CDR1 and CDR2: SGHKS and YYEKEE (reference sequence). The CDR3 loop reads CASSLGTGQNSPLHF. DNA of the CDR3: TGTGCCAGCAGCTTAGGAACAGGTCAGAATTCACCCCTCCACTTT.

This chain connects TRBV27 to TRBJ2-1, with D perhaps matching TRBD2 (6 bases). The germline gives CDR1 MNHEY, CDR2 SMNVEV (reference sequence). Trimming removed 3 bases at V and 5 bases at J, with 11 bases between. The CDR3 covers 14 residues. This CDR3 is CASSLSGRNNEQFF. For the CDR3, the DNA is TGTGCCAGCAGTTTGAGCGGGCGAAACAATGAGCAGTTCTTC.

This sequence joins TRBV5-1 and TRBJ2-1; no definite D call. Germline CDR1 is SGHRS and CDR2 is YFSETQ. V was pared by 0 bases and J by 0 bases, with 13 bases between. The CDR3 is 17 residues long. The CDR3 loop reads CASSLAGTLSSYNEQFF. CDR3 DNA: TGCGCCAGCAGCTTGGCCGGTACGCTCAGCTCCTACAATGAGCAGTTCTTC. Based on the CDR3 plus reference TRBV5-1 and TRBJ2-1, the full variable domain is KAGVTQTPRYLIKTRGQQVTLSCSPISGHRSVSWYQQTPGQGLQFLFEYFSETQRNKGNFPGRFSGRQFSNSRSEMNVSTLELGDSALYLCASSLAGTLSSYNEQFFGPGTRLTVL.

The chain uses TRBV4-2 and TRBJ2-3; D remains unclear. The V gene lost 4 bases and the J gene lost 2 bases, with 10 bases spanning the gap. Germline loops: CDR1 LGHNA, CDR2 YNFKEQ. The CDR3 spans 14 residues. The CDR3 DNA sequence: TGTGCCAGCAGCCGCGGTGTTGACACAGATACGCAGTATTTT. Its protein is CASSRGVDTDTQYF.